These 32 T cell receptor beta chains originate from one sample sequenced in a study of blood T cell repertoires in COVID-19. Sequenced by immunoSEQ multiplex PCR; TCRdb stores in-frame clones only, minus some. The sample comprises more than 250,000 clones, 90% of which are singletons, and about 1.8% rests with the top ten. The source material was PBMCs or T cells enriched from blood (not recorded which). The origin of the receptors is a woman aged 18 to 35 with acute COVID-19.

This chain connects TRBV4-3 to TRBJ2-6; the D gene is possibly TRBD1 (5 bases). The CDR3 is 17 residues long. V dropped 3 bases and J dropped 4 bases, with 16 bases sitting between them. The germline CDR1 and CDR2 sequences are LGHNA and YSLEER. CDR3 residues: CASSHSPQGQGANVLTF. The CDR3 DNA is TGCGCCAGCAGCCACTCCCCGCAGGGTCAAGGGGCCAACGTCCTGACTTTC.

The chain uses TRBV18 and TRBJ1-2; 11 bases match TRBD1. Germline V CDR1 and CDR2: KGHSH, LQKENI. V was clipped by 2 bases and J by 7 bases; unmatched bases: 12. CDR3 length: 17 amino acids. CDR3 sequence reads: CASSPVPFGQGAVGYTF. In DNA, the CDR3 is TGTGCCAGCTCACCAGTGCCATTCGGACAGGGGGCTGTTGGCTACACCTTC.

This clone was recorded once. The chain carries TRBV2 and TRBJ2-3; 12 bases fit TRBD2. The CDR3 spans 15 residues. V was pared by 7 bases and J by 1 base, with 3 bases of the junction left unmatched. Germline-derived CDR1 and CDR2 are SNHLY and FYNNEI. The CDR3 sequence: CASKTSGSRTDTQYF. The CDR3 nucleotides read TGTGCCAGCAAGACTAGCGGGAGTCGCACAGATACGCAGTATTTT.

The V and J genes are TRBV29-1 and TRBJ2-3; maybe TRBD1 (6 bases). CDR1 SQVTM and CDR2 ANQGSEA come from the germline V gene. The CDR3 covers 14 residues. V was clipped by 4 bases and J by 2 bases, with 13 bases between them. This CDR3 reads CSVGLGTNTDTQYF. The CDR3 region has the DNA TGCAGCGTTGGCCTCGGGACAAACACAGATACGCAGTATTTT.

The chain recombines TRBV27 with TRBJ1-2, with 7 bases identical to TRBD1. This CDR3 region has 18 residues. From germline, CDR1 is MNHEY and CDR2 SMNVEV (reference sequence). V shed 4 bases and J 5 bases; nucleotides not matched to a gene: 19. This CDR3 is CASSSLVVRKGTAYGYTF. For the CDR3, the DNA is TGTGCCAGCAGTTCCTTGGTCGTTCGGAAAGGGACAGCATATGGCTACACCTTC.

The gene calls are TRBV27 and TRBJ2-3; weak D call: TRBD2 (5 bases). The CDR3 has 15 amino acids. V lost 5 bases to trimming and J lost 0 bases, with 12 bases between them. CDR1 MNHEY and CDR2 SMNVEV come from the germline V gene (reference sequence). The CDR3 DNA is TGTGCCAGCAGTCGAATAGCGTCTAGCACAGATACGCAGTATTTT. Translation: CASSRIASSTDTQYF.

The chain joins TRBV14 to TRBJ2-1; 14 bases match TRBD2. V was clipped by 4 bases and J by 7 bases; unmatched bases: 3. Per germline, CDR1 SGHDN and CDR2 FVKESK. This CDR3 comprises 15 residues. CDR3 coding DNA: TGTGCCAGCAGCCTAGGACTAGCGGGAGGTAATGAGCAGTTCTTC. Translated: CASSLGLAGGNEQFF.

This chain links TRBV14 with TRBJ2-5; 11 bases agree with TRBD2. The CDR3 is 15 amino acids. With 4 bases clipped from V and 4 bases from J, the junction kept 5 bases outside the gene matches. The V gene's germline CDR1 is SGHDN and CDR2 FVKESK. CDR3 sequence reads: CASSRGLAGGETQYF. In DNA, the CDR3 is TGTGCCAGCAGCCGCGGTCTAGCGGGAGGAGAGACCCAGTACTTC.

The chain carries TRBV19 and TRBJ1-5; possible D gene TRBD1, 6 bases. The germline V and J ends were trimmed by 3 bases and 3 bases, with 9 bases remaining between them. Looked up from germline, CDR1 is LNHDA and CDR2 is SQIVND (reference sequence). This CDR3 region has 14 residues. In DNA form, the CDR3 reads TGTGCCAGTAGTATCACAGGGTCCAATCAGCCCCAGCATTTT. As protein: CASSITGSNQPQHF.

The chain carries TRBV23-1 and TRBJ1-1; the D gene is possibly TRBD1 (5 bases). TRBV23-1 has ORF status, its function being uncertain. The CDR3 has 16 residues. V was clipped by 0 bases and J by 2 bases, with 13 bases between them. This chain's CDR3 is CASSQSMAGGNTEAFF. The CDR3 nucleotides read TGCGCCAGCAGTCAATCGATGGCCGGGGGAAACACTGAAGCTTTCTTT.

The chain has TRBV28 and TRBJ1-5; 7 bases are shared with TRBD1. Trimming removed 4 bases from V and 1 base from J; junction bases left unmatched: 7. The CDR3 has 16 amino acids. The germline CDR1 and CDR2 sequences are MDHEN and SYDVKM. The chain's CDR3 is CASSSGQATSNQPQHF. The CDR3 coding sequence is TGTGCCAGCAGTTCCGGACAGGCCACCAGCAATCAGCCCCAGCATTTT. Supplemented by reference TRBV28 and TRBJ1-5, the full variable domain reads DVKVTQSSRYLVKRTGEKVFLECVQDMDHENMFWYRQDPGLGLRLIYFSYDVKMKEKGDIPEGYSVSREKKERFSLILESASTNQTSMYLCASSSGQATSNQPQHFGDGTRLSIL.

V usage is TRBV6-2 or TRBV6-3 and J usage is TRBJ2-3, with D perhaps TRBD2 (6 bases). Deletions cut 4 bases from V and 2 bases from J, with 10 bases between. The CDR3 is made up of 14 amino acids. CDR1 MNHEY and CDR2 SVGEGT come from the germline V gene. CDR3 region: CASSWGGDTDTQYF. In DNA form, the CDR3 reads TGTGCCAGCAGTTGGGGCGGGGACACAGATACGCAGTATTTT.

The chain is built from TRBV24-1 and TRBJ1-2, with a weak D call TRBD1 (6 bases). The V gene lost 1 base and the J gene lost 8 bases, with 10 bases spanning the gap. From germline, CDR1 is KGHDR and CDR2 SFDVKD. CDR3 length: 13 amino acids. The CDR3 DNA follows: TGTGCCACCAGTGATTTAAGGACAGCGGGCTACACCTTC. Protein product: CATSDLRTAGYTF.

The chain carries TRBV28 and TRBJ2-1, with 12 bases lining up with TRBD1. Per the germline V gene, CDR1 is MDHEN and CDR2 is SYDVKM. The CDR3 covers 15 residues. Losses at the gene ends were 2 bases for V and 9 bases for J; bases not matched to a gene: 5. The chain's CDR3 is CASSLTGTGGGEQFF. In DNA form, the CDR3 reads TGTGCCAGCAGTTTAACCGGGACAGGGGGCGGTGAGCAGTTCTTC. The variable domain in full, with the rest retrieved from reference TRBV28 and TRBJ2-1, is DVKVTQSSRYLVKRTGEKVFLECVQDMDHENMFWYRQDPGLGLRLIYFSYDVKMKEKGDIPEGYSVSREKKERFSLILESASTNQTSMYLCASSLTGTGGGEQFFGPGTRLTVL.

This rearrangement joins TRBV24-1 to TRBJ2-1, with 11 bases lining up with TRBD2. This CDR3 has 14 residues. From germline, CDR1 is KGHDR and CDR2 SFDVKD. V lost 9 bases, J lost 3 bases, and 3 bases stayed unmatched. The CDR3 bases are TGTGCCACCCGACTAGCGGGGTTCTACAATGAGCAGTTCTTC. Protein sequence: CATRLAGFYNEQFF.

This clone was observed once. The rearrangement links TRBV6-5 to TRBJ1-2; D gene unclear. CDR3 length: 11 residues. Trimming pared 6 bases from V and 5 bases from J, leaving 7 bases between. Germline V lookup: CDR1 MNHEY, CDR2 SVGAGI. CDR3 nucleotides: TGTGCCAGCAGGACAATTTATGGCTACACCTTC. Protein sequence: CASRTIYGYTF.

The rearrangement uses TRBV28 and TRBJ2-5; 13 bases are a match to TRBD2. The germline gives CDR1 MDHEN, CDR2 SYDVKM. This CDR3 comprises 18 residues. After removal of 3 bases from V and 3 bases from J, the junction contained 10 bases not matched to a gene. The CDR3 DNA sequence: TGTGCCAGCAGTTTCGGGACTAGCGGGACGCGGTCGGAAGAGACCCAGTACTTC. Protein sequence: CASSFGTSGTRSEETQYF.

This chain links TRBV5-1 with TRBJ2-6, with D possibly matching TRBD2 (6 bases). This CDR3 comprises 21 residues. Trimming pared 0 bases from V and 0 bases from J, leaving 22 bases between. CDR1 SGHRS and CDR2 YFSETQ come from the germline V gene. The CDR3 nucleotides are TGCGCCAGCAGCTTGGCCGTTGGAACTCCCGGGGGAGACTCTGGGGCCAACGTCCTGACTTTC. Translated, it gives CASSLAVGTPGGDSGANVLTF.

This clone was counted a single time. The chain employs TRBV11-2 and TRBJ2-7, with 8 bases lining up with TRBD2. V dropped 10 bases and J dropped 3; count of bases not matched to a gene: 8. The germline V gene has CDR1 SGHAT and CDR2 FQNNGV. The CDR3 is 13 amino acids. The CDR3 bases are TGTGCCACCCAAGCGGGAGTAAGCTACGAGCAGTACTTC. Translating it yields CATQAGVSYEQYF.

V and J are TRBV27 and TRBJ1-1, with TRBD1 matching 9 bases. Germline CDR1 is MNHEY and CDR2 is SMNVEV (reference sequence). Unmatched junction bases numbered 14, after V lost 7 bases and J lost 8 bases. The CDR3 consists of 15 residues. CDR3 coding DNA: TGTGCCAGCAAACTTATGGGACAGGGCTCCGGGGAAGCTTTCTTT. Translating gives CASKLMGQGSGEAFF.

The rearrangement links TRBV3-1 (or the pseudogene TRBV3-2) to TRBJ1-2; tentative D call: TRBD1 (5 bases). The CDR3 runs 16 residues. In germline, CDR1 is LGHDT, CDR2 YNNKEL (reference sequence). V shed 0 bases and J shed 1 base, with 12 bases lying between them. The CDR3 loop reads CASSQEVGAYNYGYTF. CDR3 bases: TGTGCCAGCAGCCAAGAGGTAGGGGCGTATAACTATGGCTACACCTTC.

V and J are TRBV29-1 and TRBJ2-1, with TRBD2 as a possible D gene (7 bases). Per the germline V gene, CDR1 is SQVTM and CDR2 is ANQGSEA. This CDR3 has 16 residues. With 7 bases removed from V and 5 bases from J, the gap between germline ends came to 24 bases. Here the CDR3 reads CSGKRGARKGHNEQFF. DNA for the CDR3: TGCAGCGGCAAACGGGGGGCCAGGAAGGGTCACAATGAGCAGTTCTTC.

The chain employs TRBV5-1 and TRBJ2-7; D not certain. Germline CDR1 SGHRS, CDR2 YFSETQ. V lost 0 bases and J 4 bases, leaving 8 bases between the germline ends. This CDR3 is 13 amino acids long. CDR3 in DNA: TGCGCCAGCAGCTTGGGAATCAGTTACGAGCAGTACTTC. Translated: CASSLGISYEQYF.

The CDR3 region is CASSLVKGREETQYF. The CDR3 DNA sequence: TGCGCCAGCAGCTTGGTTAAGGGCAGGGAAGAGACCCAGTACTTC. This chain uses TRBV5-1 with TRBJ2-5; tentatively, D is TRBD1 (5 bases). This CDR3 has 15 amino acids. The V end lost 0 bases, the J end lost 3 bases, and 12 bases lay between the germline ends. The germline V gene has CDR1 SGHRS and CDR2 YFSETQ. Complete variable domain (other parts from reference TRBV5-1 and TRBJ2-5): KAGVTQTPRYLIKTRGQQVTLSCSPISGHRSVSWYQQTPGQGLQFLFEYFSETQRNKGNFPGRFSGRQFSNSRSEMNVSTLELGDSALYLCASSLVKGREETQYFGPGTRLLVL.

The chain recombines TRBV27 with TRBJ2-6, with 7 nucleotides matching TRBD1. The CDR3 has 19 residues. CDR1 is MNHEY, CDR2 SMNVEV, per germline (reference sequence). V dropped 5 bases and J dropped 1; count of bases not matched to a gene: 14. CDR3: CASSPRRQGVSSGANVLTF. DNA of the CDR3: TGTGCCAGCAGTCCCCGTCGGCAGGGGGTATCATCTGGGGCCAACGTCCTGACTTTC.

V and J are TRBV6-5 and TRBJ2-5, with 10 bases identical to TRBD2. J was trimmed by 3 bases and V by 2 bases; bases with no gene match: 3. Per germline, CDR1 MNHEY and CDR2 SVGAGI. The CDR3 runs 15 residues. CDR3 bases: TGTGCCAGCAGTTACCGGACTAGCGGAAAAGAGACCCAGTACTTC. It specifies CASSYRTSGKETQYF.

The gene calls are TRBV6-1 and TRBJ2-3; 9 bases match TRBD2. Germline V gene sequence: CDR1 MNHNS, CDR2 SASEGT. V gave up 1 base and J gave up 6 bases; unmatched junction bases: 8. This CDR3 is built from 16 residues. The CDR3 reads CASSEVLAGYGDTQYF. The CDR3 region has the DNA TGTGCCAGCAGTGAAGTCCTAGCGGGATATGGGGATACGCAGTATTTT.

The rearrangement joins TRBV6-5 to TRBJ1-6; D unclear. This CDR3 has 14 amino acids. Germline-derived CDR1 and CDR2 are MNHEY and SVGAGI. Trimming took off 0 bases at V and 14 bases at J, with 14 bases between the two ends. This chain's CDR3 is CASSYSLLRASLHF. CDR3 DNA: TGTGCCAGCAGTTACTCGCTCTTACGAGCGTCCCTCCACTTT.

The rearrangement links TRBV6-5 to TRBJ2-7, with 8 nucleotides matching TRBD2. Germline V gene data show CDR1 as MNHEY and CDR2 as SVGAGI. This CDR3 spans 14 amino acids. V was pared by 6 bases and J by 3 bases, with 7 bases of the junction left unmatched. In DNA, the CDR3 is TGTGCCAGCAGGAGGGTGACTAGCGTCTACGAGCAGTACTTC. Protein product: CASRRVTSVYEQYF.

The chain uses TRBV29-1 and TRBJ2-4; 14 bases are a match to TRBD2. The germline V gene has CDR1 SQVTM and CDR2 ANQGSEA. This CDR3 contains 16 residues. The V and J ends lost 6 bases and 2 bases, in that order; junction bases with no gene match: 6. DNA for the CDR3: TGCAGCGTGGGGACTAGCGGGAGAGTGTCCAAAAACATTCAGTACTTC. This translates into CSVGTSGRVSKNIQYF.

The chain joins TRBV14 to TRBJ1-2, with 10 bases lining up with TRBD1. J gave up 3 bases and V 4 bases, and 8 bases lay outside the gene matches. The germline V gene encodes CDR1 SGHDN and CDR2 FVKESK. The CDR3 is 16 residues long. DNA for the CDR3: TGTGCCAGCAGCCGCAAACAGACAGGGGGCTACTATGGCTACACCTTC. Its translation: CASSRKQTGGYYGYTF.

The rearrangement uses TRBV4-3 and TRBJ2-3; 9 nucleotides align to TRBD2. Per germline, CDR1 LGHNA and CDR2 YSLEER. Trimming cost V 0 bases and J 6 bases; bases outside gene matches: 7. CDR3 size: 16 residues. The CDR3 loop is CASSQDLAGAPDTQYF. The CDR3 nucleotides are TGCGCCAGCAGCCAAGATTTAGCGGGAGCTCCCGATACGCAGTATTTT.